The T cell receptor (beta chain) under discussion was sequenced for a study of control samples from healthy donors and cancer patients. This CDR3 is built from 17 residues. Germline CDR1 SGHRS, CDR2 YFSETQ. J lost 0 bases, V lost 5 bases, and 9 bases had no gene match. Clones were sequenced by immunoSEQ multiplex PCR, and TCRdb holds only the in-frame ones, with some missing. The sample includes 50,000 to 70,000 clones, approximately 86% of them seen just once. This sequence joins TRBV5-1 and TRBJ1-3; 9 bases align to TRBD1. The sequence came from a man aged 45-65 years in good health. Sequences were obtained from blood. Here the CDR3 DNA reads TGCGCCAGCAGACAAGGGACAGGGAGAAACTCTGGAAACACCATATATTTT. Translating gives CASRQGTGRNSGNTIYF.